A single sample is the source of the 29 T cell receptor beta chains below, sequenced in a study of blood T cell repertoires in COVID-19. Assay used: immunoSEQ multiplex PCR; TCRdb lists only in-frame clones, some missing. The table records around 39,000 clones, 80% to 90% of them present only once. Sequencing used peripheral blood. These receptor sequences come from a man in his forties with active COVID-19.

The rearrangement uses TRBV3-1 (or the pseudogene TRBV3-2) and TRBJ2-1, with D maybe TRBD2 (6 bases). Deletions cut 4 bases from V and 7 bases from J, with 17 bases between. The CDR3 extends over 15 amino acids. Germline CDR1 is LGHDT and CDR2 is YNNKEL (reference sequence). Written as DNA, the CDR3 is TGTGCCAGCAGCCCCGATCCGGGAGAGGGAAATGAGCAGTTCTTC. Residues: CASSPDPGEGNEQFF.

The chain carries TRBV6-4 and TRBJ2-1; 7 bases fit TRBD1. The CDR3 covers 17 residues. The ends lost 3 bases at V and 0 bases at J; junction bases unmatched: 8. Germline V CDR1 and CDR2: MRHNA, SNTAGT. In DNA form, the CDR3 reads TGTGCCAGCAGTGAACAGACAGGGACGGGCTCCTACAATGAGCAGTTCTTC. Translating gives CASSEQTGTGSYNEQFF.

The chain combines TRBV6-5 with TRBJ2-4, with D unresolved. This CDR3 spans 12 amino acids. Germline CDR1 MNHEY, CDR2 SVGAGI. Trimming removed 4 bases from V and 3 bases from J, with 4 bases in between. The CDR3: CASSSVKNIQYF. The CDR3 DNA reads as TGTGCCAGCAGTTCGGTCAAAAACATTCAGTACTTC.

The chain employs TRBV7-6 and TRBJ2-1, with 11 bases that match TRBD2. V dropped 5 bases and J dropped 4; count of bases not matched to a gene: 19. The CDR3 contains 20 residues. Germline assignment: CDR1 SGHVS and CDR2 FNYEAQ. The DNA for the CDR3 is TGTGCCAGCAGCCGAACCGCTAAGGGAATAGCGGGAGGGCCGTACAATGAGCAGTTCTTC. Amino acid sequence: CASSRTAKGIAGGPYNEQFF. The entire variable domain, with the rest obtained from reference TRBV7-6 and TRBJ2-1, is as follows: GAGVSQSPRYKVTKRGQDVALRCDPISGHVSLYWYRQALGQGPEFLTYFNYEAQQDKSGLPNDRFSAERPEGSISTLTIQRTEQRDSAMYRCASSRTAKGIAGGPYNEQFFGPGTRLTVL.

Here the CDR3 DNA reads TGTGCCAGTAGACAGGGGGGCACAGATACGCAGTATTTT. Amino acid sequence: CASRQGGTDTQYF. The V gene is TRBV19, the J gene TRBJ2-3; 8 bases fit TRBD1. CDR3 length: 13 residues. Trimming took 6 bases from V and 1 from J; bases not matched to a gene: 0. Germline V gene sequence: CDR1 LNHDA, CDR2 SQIVND (reference sequence).

This chain uses TRBV10-3 with TRBJ1-1, with 8 bases matching TRBD1. Trimming took 8 bases from V and 5 from J; bases not matched to a gene: 10. From germline, CDR1 is ENHRY and CDR2 SYGVKD. The CDR3 runs 14 residues. The CDR3 DNA reads TGTGCCATCCGAGACAGGGGTGCGAGGACTGAAGCTTTCTTT. It encodes CAIRDRGARTEAFF.

This clone was picked up one time. V gene TRBV6-5 combines with J gene TRBJ1-5; the D is unclear. Trimming removed 4 bases from V and 1 base from J, with 11 bases in between. Germline-derived CDR1 and CDR2 are MNHEY and SVGAGI. The CDR3 spans 15 residues. The CDR3 region is CASSSSGGSNQPQHF. CDR3 nucleotides: TGTGCCAGCAGTTCCTCGGGAGGGAGCAATCAGCCCCAGCATTTT.

This chain joins TRBV20-1 and TRBJ2-5; unclear D gene. Trimming removed 6 bases from V and 4 bases from J, with 9 bases in between. CDR3 size: 11 residues. Germline values: CDR1 DFQATT, CDR2 SNEGSKA (reference sequence). CDR3 DNA: TGCAGTGCGCACACGGGAGAGACCCAGTACTTC. Translated, it gives CSAHTGETQYF.

The rearrangement uses TRBV12-5 and TRBJ2-3, with D tentatively TRBD1 (7 bases). There are 15 residues in the CDR3. The germline V and J ends were trimmed by 1 base and 4 bases, with 12 bases remaining between them. CDR1 and CDR2 (germline): LGHNT, FRNRAP. The CDR3 bases are TGTGCTAGTGGTTTGGCAGGGGGGCCGGCAGATACGCAGTATTTT. Translation: CASGLAGGPADTQYF.

The chain has TRBV10-1 and TRBJ2-3; 8 bases map to TRBD1. The V and J ends lost 3 bases and 0 bases, in that order; junction bases with no gene match: 5. The germline V gene encodes CDR1 WNHNN and CDR2 SYGVQD (reference sequence). The CDR3 has 16 amino acids. The CDR3 bases are TGCGCCAGCAGTGAAGGACAGGGAGCGAGCACAGATACGCAGTATTTT. It specifies CASSEGQGASTDTQYF.

This clone came up a few times. The gene calls are TRBV19 and TRBJ2-1; 10 bases match TRBD2. V shed 5 bases, J shed 0 bases, and the junction held 1 base outside the gene matches. The CDR3 is 15 residues long. The germline V gene encodes CDR1 LNHDA and CDR2 SQIVND (reference sequence). The CDR3 DNA reads TGTGCCAGTAGTCGGACTAGCGGCTCCTACAATGAGCAGTTCTTC. Translation: CASSRTSGSYNEQFF.

The V and J genes are TRBV7-3 and TRBJ2-3, with a tentative D call TRBD2 (5 bases). CDR1 is SGHTA and CDR2 is FQGTGA in the germline V gene. The CDR3 contains 14 residues. Trimming took 5 bases from V and 8 from J, leaving 17 bases between them. This CDR3 reads CASSPTGSRSTQYF. Written as DNA, the CDR3 is TGTGCCAGCAGCCCGACGGGGTCTCGAAGTACGCAGTATTTT.

The gene calls are TRBV9 and TRBJ1-5; a weak D match, TRBD1 (5 bases). Trimming left V 4 bases short and J 6 bases short, with 14 bases between. Germline lookup yields CDR1 SGDLS and CDR2 YYNGEE. This CDR3 has 14 residues. Here the CDR3 reads CASSLSSGGQPQHF. CDR3 nucleotide sequence: TGTGCCAGCAGCCTCTCATCGGGGGGTCAGCCCCAGCATTTT. The whole variable domain, remainder taken from reference TRBV9 and TRBJ1-5, is DSGVTQTPKHLITATGQRVTLRCSPRSGDLSVYWYQQSLDQGLQFLIQYYNGEERAKGNILERFSAQQFPDLHSELNLSSLELGDSALYFCASSLSSGGQPQHFGDGTRLSIL.

The rearrangement joins TRBV5-6 to TRBJ1-3; D perhaps matches TRBD1 (6 bases). Germline V gene sequence: CDR1 SGHDT, CDR2 YYEEEE. This CDR3 has 16 residues. Trimming took off 0 bases at V and 2 bases at J, with 12 bases between the two ends. The CDR3 protein is CASSLAGGGTGNTIYF. The CDR3 DNA reads TGTGCCAGCAGCTTGGCTGGGGGGGGCACTGGAAACACCATATATTTT.

The chain employs TRBV3-1 (or the pseudogene TRBV3-2) and TRBJ2-7, with 9 bases aligning to TRBD2. Germline CDR1 is LGHDT and CDR2 is YNNKEL (reference sequence). The CDR3 is 15 amino acids. The trim removed 1 base at V and 2 bases at J, leaving 3 bases unmatched. The CDR3 DNA reads as TGTGCCAGCAGCCAAGTTAGCGGGAGCGCCTACGAGCAGTACTTC. This codes for CASSQVSGSAYEQYF.

The chain employs TRBV15 and TRBJ1-2, with a tentative D call TRBD1 (5 bases). The CDR3 covers 13 residues. The V end was cut by 0 bases, the J end by 8 bases, with 10 bases between. In germline, CDR1 is LNHNV, CDR2 YYDKDF (reference sequence). The CDR3 sequence: CATSRDLGGGYTF. The DNA for the CDR3 is TGTGCCACCAGCAGAGATCTCGGGGGAGGCTACACCTTC.

The rearrangement joins TRBV28 to TRBJ2-1; 11 bases match TRBD2. Germline V lookup: CDR1 MDHEN, CDR2 SYDVKM. J was trimmed by 4 bases and V by 5 bases; bases with no gene match: 4. This CDR3 region has 15 residues. The chain's CDR3 is CASSTRTSGYNEQFF. CDR3 DNA: TGTGCCAGCAGTACTCGGACTAGCGGGTACAATGAGCAGTTCTTC.

In this sample, this clone turned up once. This rearrangement joins TRBV6-5 to TRBJ1-2, with D hard to call. Trimming took 6 bases from V and 3 from J, leaving 14 bases between them. The CDR3 covers 14 residues. Germline V gene sequence: CDR1 MNHEY, CDR2 SVGAGI. CDR3 region: CASSPVSGYYGYTF. CDR3 sequence (DNA): TGTGCCAGCAGCCCCGTATCGGGTTACTATGGCTACACCTTC.

The chain is built from TRBV12-3 or TRBV12-4 and TRBJ1-5; D might be TRBD1 (5 bases). Trimming shortened V by 5 bases and J by 4 bases, and 9 bases separated the two germline ends. The CDR3 is 13 amino acids. The CDR3 coding sequence is TGTGCCAGCAGTCCGCGACAGAATCAGCCCCAGCATTTT. It translates to CASSPRQNQPQHF.

The genes are TRBV5-1 and TRBJ1-1, with D possibly TRBD1 on 5 matching bases. Trimming removed 4 bases from V and 6 bases from J, with 16 bases in between. The CDR3 contains 14 residues. The germline gives CDR1 SGHRS, CDR2 YFSETQ. Here the CDR3 DNA reads TGCGCCAGCAGCCCCGCGGCAGGGAAGGCTGAAGCTTTCTTT. Amino acid sequence: CASSPAAGKAEAFF. The whole variable domain, filled in from reference TRBV5-1 and TRBJ1-1, reads KAGVTQTPRYLIKTRGQQVTLSCSPISGHRSVSWYQQTPGQGLQFLFEYFSETQRNKGNFPGRFSGRQFSNSRSEMNVSTLELGDSALYLCASSPAAGKAEAFFGQGTRLTVV.

In DNA, the CDR3 is TGTGCCAGCAGGCGGGAGGCTGACTACAATGAGCAGTTCTTC. As protein: CASRREADYNEQFF. The chain combines TRBV7-3 with TRBJ2-1; 8 bases line up with TRBD2. CDR1 SGHTA and CDR2 FQGTGA come from the germline V gene. Trimming removed 6 bases from V and 3 bases from J; junction bases left unmatched: 4. This CDR3 region has 14 residues.

The chain recombines TRBV30 with TRBJ2-7, with D perhaps TRBD2 (6 bases). Trimming cost V 0 bases and J 5 bases, with 8 bases left between them. This CDR3 spans 12 amino acids. Germline CDR1 and CDR2: GTSNPN and SVGIG (reference sequence). CDR3 loop: CAWSVSGDEQYF. The DNA for the CDR3 is TGTGCCTGGAGTGTCTCGGGGGACGAGCAGTACTTC.

This rearrangement joins TRBV6-5 to TRBJ1-1, with D possibly TRBD1 on 5 matching bases. Trimming removed 4 bases from V and 0 bases from J, with 9 bases in between. The CDR3 consists of 14 residues. The germline gives CDR1 MNHEY, CDR2 SVGAGI. The chain's CDR3 is CASSWGRVNTEAFF. CDR3 DNA: TGTGCCAGCAGTTGGGGCAGGGTGAACACTGAAGCTTTCTTT.

This clone was detected once. V and J are TRBV7-3 and TRBJ2-1; 12 nucleotides align to TRBD2. The germline gives CDR1 SGHTA, CDR2 FQGTGA. The CDR3 contains 16 residues. Trimming at V came to 5 bases and at J to 4 bases, leaving 6 bases not matched to a gene. The CDR3 protein is CASSPTSGRRYNEQFF. The CDR3, as DNA: TGTGCCAGCAGCCCCACTAGCGGGAGGCGGTACAATGAGCAGTTCTTC. Combining the CDR3 with reference TRBV7-3 and TRBJ2-1 gives the whole variable domain GAGVSQTPSNKVTEKGKYVELRCDPISGHTALYWYRQSLGQGPEFLIYFQGTGAADDSGLPNDRFFAVRPEGSVSTLKIQRTERGDSAVYLCASSPTSGRRYNEQFFGPGTRLTVL.

J is TRBJ2-7 and V is TRBV3-1 (or the pseudogene TRBV3-2); D ambiguous. V was pared by 2 bases and J by 5 bases, with 16 bases between. The CDR3 sequence is 15 residues long. Germline V CDR1 and CDR2: LGHDT, YNNKEL (reference sequence). CDR3 in DNA: TGTGCCAGCAGCCAACGATTCGGCGGTGGCGACGAGCAGTACTTC. This translates into CASSQRFGGGDEQYF.

The table lists this clone with a few counts. The rearrangement joins TRBV7-8 to TRBJ1-5; the D gene is possibly TRBD1 (5 bases). Trimming left V 2 bases short and J 1 base short, with 15 bases between. Germline V gene sequence: CDR1 SGHVS, CDR2 FQNEAQ. The CDR3 extends over 17 amino acids. The CDR3 is CASSLRQGWVSNQPQHF. As DNA, the CDR3 is TGTGCCAGCAGCTTACGGCAGGGATGGGTGAGCAATCAGCCCCAGCATTTT. Full variable domain (outside the CDR3, taken from reference TRBV7-8 and TRBJ1-5): GAGVSQSPRYKVAKRGQDVALRCDPISGHVSLFWYQQALGQGPEFLTYFQNEAQLDKSGLPSDRFFAERPEGSVSTLKIQRTQQEDSAVYLCASSLRQGWVSNQPQHFGDGTRLSIL.

The V and J genes are TRBV10-3 and TRBJ2-3, with TRBD2 identical over 13 bases. The trim removed 3 bases at V and 6 bases at J, leaving 6 bases unmatched. This CDR3 contains 16 residues. Germline CDR1 ENHRY, CDR2 SYGVKD. This CDR3 reads CAISEAGTSGTDTQYF. In DNA, the CDR3 is TGTGCCATCAGTGAAGCCGGGACTAGCGGGACTGATACGCAGTATTTT.

This sequence joins TRBV27 and TRBJ2-7; 7 bases are shared with TRBD1. This CDR3 is built from 13 residues. Germline CDR1 reads MNHEY; CDR2 reads SMNVEV (reference sequence). The V segment lost 9 bases and the J segment 3 bases; nucleotides outside the gene matches: 8. In DNA form, the CDR3 reads TGTGCCAGAAAGGGACAGATGTACTACGAGCAGTACTTC. It codes for CARKGQMYYEQYF.

The count of this clone is one. V gene TRBV6-5 combines with J gene TRBJ1-3, with a weak D call TRBD1 (6 bases). The CDR3 covers 15 residues. Germline CDR1 reads MNHEY; CDR2 reads SVGAGI. CDR3 bases: TGTGGTCAGGGAAGGGGGAAGAGCTCTGGAAACACCATATATTTT. Its protein is CGQGRGKSSGNTIYF.